This entry concerns a single TCR beta chain. Its cognate antigen is unknown. TCRdb recomputed calls from the multiplex PCR reads with MiXCR, one row per CDR3 protein. The profile shows some 170,000 distinct CDR3 sequences, around 33% of them singletons. The CDR3 loop spans 15 amino acids. V lost 0 bases and J lost 5, with 16 bases in between. Germline CDR1 DFQATT, CDR2 SNEGSKA (reference sequence). This specimen comes from a study of breast tumors, draining lymph nodes, adjacent tissues. Study-wide points: Tumor T cell lymph node origin was a supported hypothesis, not proven.

Axillary draining lymph nodes of breast cancer patients supplied the node samples. The sequenced sample was axillary lymph node tissue. The chain is built from TRBV20-1 and TRBJ2-5; tentatively, D is TRBD2 (5 bases). The clonotype originates from a female donor with breast cancer. Some clones in this sample may be carry-over from other donors' samples. The CDR3 bases are TGCAGTGCTAGAGATTGGACTCCGGTCCTGGAGACCCAGTACTTC. It translates to CSARDWTPVLETQYF.